This T cell receptor (beta chain) is from a study of T cell responses to AZD1222 COVID-19 vaccine. TCRdb keeps only in-frame clones here, not all; method: immunoSEQ multiplex PCR. The table records some 100,000 clones, roughly 89% of them present only once. V was shortened by 6 bases and J by 0 bases, with 11 bases between the two germline ends. The CDR3 length is 15 residues. Germline V gene sequence: CDR1 LNHDA, CDR2 SQIVND (reference sequence). Concerning this clone: What it binds is unknown.

Notes on the study in general: Clonal diversity was possibly underestimated, and white British individuals and females predominated among donors.

This TCR was sampled from an adult in good health. Sequencing used peripheral blood, obtained on day 0 of AZD1222 vaccination. This chain connects TRBV19 to TRBJ1-4, with D unresolved. The CDR3 reads CASRSIQTTNEKLFF. In DNA, the CDR3 is TGTGCCAGTAGATCAATACAGACAACTAATGAAAAACTGTTTTTT.